What follows are 21 T cell receptor beta chains derived from one specimen sequenced in a study of CD8+CD57+ T cells in acquired aplastic anemia. Genomic DNA templated the TCR beta VDJ and CDR3 profiling. TCRdb re-derived calls from the reads in MiXCR, one entry per CDR3 protein. The sample contains around 140,000 distinct CDR3 sequences, more than 35% of which appear only once. Sequenced material: sorted CD4+, CD8+, or CD8+CD57+ T cells (not recorded which) from PBMCs. The receptor set was obtained from a human donor in good health, serving as a control.

CDR3 sequence (DNA): TGTGCCAGTAGCCCAGGAAGGGTGGATACGCAGTATTTT. It codes for CASSPGRVDTQYF. The rearrangement joins TRBV19 to TRBJ2-3; D is ambiguous. Germline CDR1 is LNHDA and CDR2 is SQIVND (reference sequence). V lost 6 bases, J lost 6 bases, and 13 bases lay in between. The CDR3 runs 13 residues.

This chain uses TRBV7-9 with TRBJ1-2, with 7 bases lining up with TRBD1. The V gene end was trimmed by 5 bases and the J gene end by 6 bases; junction bases not matched to a gene: 9. The CDR3 extends over 14 amino acids. Germline values: CDR1 SEHNR, CDR2 FQNEAQ (reference sequence). The CDR3 is CASSPGSGGNGYTF. The CDR3 bases are TGTGCCAGCAGCCCCGGGTCAGGGGGGAATGGCTACACCTTC.

This clonotype was seen at least ten times. The genes are TRBV10-3 and TRBJ1-2; D remains unclear. CDR1 and CDR2 from the germline V gene are ENHRY and SYGVKD. Trimming left V 4 bases short and J 2 bases short, with 8 bases between. The CDR3 contains 13 residues. The CDR3 loop reads CAISGPDNYGYTF. The CDR3 DNA reads as TGTGCCATCAGTGGCCCCGACAACTATGGCTACACCTTC.

This clonotype was found many times. In DNA, the CDR3 is TGCGCCAGTGCCTCTACCGGGACAGCATTAAAGACCCAGTACTTC. Protein: CASASTGTALKTQYF. V gene TRBV5-1 combines with J gene TRBJ2-5; 7 positions agree with TRBD1. From germline, CDR1 is SGHRS and CDR2 YFSETQ. Trimming removed 8 bases from V and 6 bases from J; junction bases left unmatched: 16. CDR3 length equals 15 residues.

The table lists this clonotype with a few counts. The chain joins TRBV7-3 to TRBJ2-7, with D tentatively TRBD1 (5 bases). V lost 0 bases and J lost 4, with 13 bases in between. The CDR3 is 15 amino acids. Per the germline V gene, CDR1 is SGHTA and CDR2 is FQGTGA. The DNA for the CDR3 is TGTGCCAGCAGCTTAACGCCAGGGCCTAAGTACGAGCAGTACTTC. It codes for CASSLTPGPKYEQYF.

Concerning this clonotype itself: Just one base apart from a much larger clone, this may be a read error. This chain uses TRBV6-1 with TRBJ2-2; TRBD2 is a possible D gene (5 bases). Germline CDR1 and CDR2: MNHNS and SASEGT. This CDR3 has 13 amino acids. The CDR3, as DNA: TGTGCCAGCCAAACAGCGAACACCGGGGAGCTGCTTTTT. Residues: CASQTANTGELLF.

Ten or more counts support this clonotype. The V gene is TRBV11-2, the J gene TRBJ2-7; 8 bases map to TRBD2. Germline CDR1 reads SGHAT; CDR2 reads FQNNGV. V was pared by 1 base and J by 0 bases, with 5 bases of the junction left unmatched. The CDR3 runs 16 residues. The CDR3 here is CASSLVAAGGSYEQYF. CDR3 bases: TGTGCCAGCAGCTTAGTCGCGGCGGGAGGCTCCTACGAGCAGTACTTC.

This clonotype was seen ten or more times. V is TRBV24-1 and J is TRBJ1-2; D unresolved. The CDR3 consists of 12 residues. Per germline, CDR1 KGHDR and CDR2 SFDVKD. The germline V and J ends were trimmed by 9 bases and 2 bases, with 9 bases remaining between them. The CDR3 DNA reads TGTGCCACCCTTCCTGCAAACTATGGCTACACCTTC. Encoded protein: CATLPANYGYTF.

The rearrangement links TRBV2 to TRBJ1-2; 11 bases are a match to TRBD1. The J segment lost 5 bases and the V segment lost 1 base, leaving 3 bases of the junction unmatched. This CDR3 has 15 amino acids. The germline gives CDR1 SNHLY, CDR2 FYNNEI. In nucleotides, the CDR3 is TGTGCCAGCAGTGAAGGGGGGACAGGGGGTTATGGCTACACCTTC. This translates into CASSEGGTGGYGYTF.

This chain joins TRBV4-1 and TRBJ2-5; the D is unclear. Gene TRBJ2-1 matches the end of the DNA better, so the J call may be wrong. Germline V CDR1 and CDR2: MGHRA, YSYEKL. There are 13 residues in the CDR3. Written as DNA, the CDR3 is TGCGCCAGCAGCCAAGGTCAGCAAGAGACCCAGTTCTTC. It is translated as CASSQGQQETQFF.

The chain is built from TRBV4-2 and TRBJ2-1; maybe TRBD2 (7 bases). The CDR3 spans 19 residues. The V gene's germline CDR1 is LGHNA and CDR2 YNFKEQ. With 4 bases removed from V and 7 bases from J, the gap between germline ends came to 29 bases. Here the CDR3 reads CASSPTGSPSGTGGNEQFF. The CDR3 coding sequence is TGTGCCAGCAGCCCGACAGGAAGCCCCAGCGGGACGGGGGGTAATGAGCAGTTCTTC.

This clonotype was seen many times. The rearrangement joins TRBV20-1 to TRBJ1-2, with 7 nucleotides matching TRBD1. CDR3 length equals 13 residues. The germline V gene has CDR1 DFQATT and CDR2 SNEGSKA (reference sequence). V trimming: 1 base; J trimming: 4 bases; junction bases outside the gene matches: 3. This CDR3 is CSARGGTVYGYTF. The CDR3 DNA follows: TGCAGTGCTAGAGGAGGGACAGTCTATGGCTACACCTTC.

This clonotype was detected ten times or more. The chain uses TRBV20-1 and TRBJ2-7, with 9 positions matching TRBD1. V shed 1 base and J 4 bases; nucleotides not matched to a gene: 2. The CDR3 is made up of 13 amino acids. Germline values: CDR1 DFQATT, CDR2 SNEGSKA (reference sequence). The CDR3 loop reads CSARGGQGYEQYF. In DNA, the CDR3 is TGCAGTGCTAGAGGGGGACAGGGATACGAGCAGTACTTC.

This clonotype was picked up many times. V is TRBV29-1 and J is TRBJ1-5, with 7 bases lining up with TRBD1. Trimming at V came to 1 base and at J to 3 bases, leaving 6 bases not matched to a gene. CDR1 and CDR2 from the germline V gene are SQVTM and ANQGSEA. CDR3 length equals 15 residues. The CDR3 region has the DNA TGCAGCGTTGAAGTTGCAGGGACAGACAATCAGCCCCAGCATTTT. Protein product: CSVEVAGTDNQPQHF.

This clonotype occurred many times. The V gene is TRBV12-5, the J gene TRBJ2-5; no definite D call. CDR1 LGHNT and CDR2 FRNRAP come from the germline V gene. The CDR3 is 16 residues long. The ends were cut back, 9 bases at V and 4 bases at J, with 24 bases in the middle. In DNA form, the CDR3 reads TGTGCTAGCTCCCTTCCTCTCTTTCGGTCACGAGAGACCCAGTACTTC. It codes for CASSLPLFRSRETQYF.

This clonotype has a count of ten or more. V usage is TRBV20-1 and J usage is TRBJ1-1; the D is unclear. Trimming cost V 6 bases and J 1 base, with 18 bases left between them. Germline CDR1 is DFQATT and CDR2 is SNEGSKA (reference sequence). The CDR3 contains 15 residues. CDR3 loop: CSALGPQRGNTEAFF. The DNA for the CDR3 is TGCAGTGCCCTCGGGCCCCAGCGGGGGAACACTGAAGCTTTCTTT.

In its sample, this clonotype was seen many times. The rearrangement joins TRBV29-1 to TRBJ2-7; 7 nucleotides agree with TRBD1. Germline V gene data show CDR1 as SQVTM and CDR2 as ANQGSEA. The CDR3 length is 14 residues. The CDR3 DNA is TGCAGGATTCCAAGGGGGACAGATTTCTACGAGCAGTACTTC. As protein: CRIPRGTDFYEQYF.

This sequence joins TRBV19 and TRBJ2-7, with 10 nucleotides matching TRBD1. The germline V gene has CDR1 LNHDA and CDR2 SQIVND (reference sequence). The CDR3 contains 14 residues. The junction had 6 bases not matched to a gene; V was cut back by 7 bases and J by 3 bases. This CDR3 reads CASTPGTGVYEQYF. In DNA, the CDR3 is TGTGCCAGTACCCCCGGGACAGGGGTCTACGAGCAGTACTTC.

This chain uses TRBV2 with TRBJ2-2; D is perhaps TRBD1 (5 bases). The CDR3 loop spans 13 amino acids. The V end lost 2 bases, the J end lost 4 bases, and 5 bases lay between the germline ends. CDR1 and CDR2 from the germline V gene are SNHLY and FYNNEI. CDR3 loop: CASSETGTGELFF. CDR3 bases: TGTGCCAGCAGTGAAACAGGCACCGGGGAGCTGTTTTTT.

This clonotype was recorded many times. This chain joins TRBV5-8 and TRBJ2-5; no firm D call. CDR1 and CDR2 (germline): SGHTS, YDEGEE. The CDR3 covers 12 residues. The germline V and J ends were trimmed by 5 bases and 1 base, with 6 bases remaining between them. The chain's CDR3 is CASRIAQETQYF. CDR3 nucleotide sequence: TGTGCCAGCAGAATCGCCCAAGAGACCCAGTACTTC.

This clonotype was counted a few times. The chain carries TRBV3-1 and TRBJ2-6; D ambiguous. From germline, CDR1 is LGHDT and CDR2 YNNKEL (reference sequence). V shed 4 bases and J shed 0 bases, with 13 bases lying between them. The CDR3 has 17 residues. CDR3 coding DNA: TGTGCCAGCAGCCGCTCAGGCACCAGCTCTGGGGCCAACGTCCTGACTTTC. Its protein product is CASSRSGTSSGANVLTF.